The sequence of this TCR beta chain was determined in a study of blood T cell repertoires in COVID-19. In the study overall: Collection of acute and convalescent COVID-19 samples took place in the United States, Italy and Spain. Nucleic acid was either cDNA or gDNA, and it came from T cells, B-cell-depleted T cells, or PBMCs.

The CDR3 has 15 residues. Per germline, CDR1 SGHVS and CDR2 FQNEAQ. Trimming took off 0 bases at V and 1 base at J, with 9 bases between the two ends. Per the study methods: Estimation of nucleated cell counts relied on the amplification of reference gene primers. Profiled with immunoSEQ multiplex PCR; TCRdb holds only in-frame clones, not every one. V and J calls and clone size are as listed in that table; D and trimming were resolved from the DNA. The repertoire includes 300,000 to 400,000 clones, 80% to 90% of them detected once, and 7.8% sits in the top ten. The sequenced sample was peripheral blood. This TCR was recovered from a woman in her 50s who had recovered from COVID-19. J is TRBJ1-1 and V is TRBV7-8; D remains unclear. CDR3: CASSLAVVANTEAFF. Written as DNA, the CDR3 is TGTGCCAGCAGCTTAGCCGTTGTGGCGAACACTGAAGCTTTCTTT.